This T cell receptor (beta chain) comes out of a study of shared clonotypes between healthy human individuals. Notes on the study in general: Genetic and exposure-history diversity was limited by the few donors.

In this sample, this clone turned up once. Its matching antigen is unknown. Sequenced by immunoSEQ multiplex PCR; TCRdb stores in-frame clones only, minus some. The data hold some 2,500,000 clones, with approximately 93% observed a single time. The V end was cut by 3 bases, the J end by 0 bases, with 15 bases between. Germline V gene sequence: CDR1 MDHEN, CDR2 SYDVKM. The CDR3 consists of 17 residues. The specimen sequenced was naive CD4+ T cells from PBMCs. Noted subset: CD45RA+ positively selected. This chain joins TRBV28 and TRBJ1-5; possibly TRBD1 for D (5 bases). This receptor was taken from a man younger than 35 in good health. Some clones in this sample may be carry-over from other donors' samples. The chain's CDR3 is CASSFIAGTVSNQPQHF. The CDR3 DNA is TGTGCCAGCAGTTTTATCGCGGGGACGGTTAGCAATCAGCCCCAGCATTTT.